This T cell receptor beta chain is drawn from a study of T cells in Graves' hyperthyroidism and ophthalmopathy. Amplification targeted TCR beta CDR3 regions from RNA transcripts. An initial round of RT-PCR targeting the TCR CDR3 relied on the HTBI primer set. In TCRdb, the multiplex PCR reads were re-called with MiXCR into one record per CDR3 protein. The sample lists a few hundred thousand distinct CDR3 sequences; around 15% were seen once. This clonotype was recorded many times. V was pared by 5 bases and J by 0 bases, with 12 bases between. This CDR3 spans 15 amino acids. The sample comprised blood. The chain carries TRBV12-3 or TRBV12-4 and TRBJ2-3, with D perhaps assigned TRBD1 or TRBD2 (5 bases each). The sequence derives from a woman aged 40-49 years with Graves' hyperthyroidism. This CDR3 reads CASSPRGDSTDTQYF. The DNA for the CDR3 is TGTGCCAGCAGTCCCCGAGGGGATAGCACAGATACGCAGTATTTT.